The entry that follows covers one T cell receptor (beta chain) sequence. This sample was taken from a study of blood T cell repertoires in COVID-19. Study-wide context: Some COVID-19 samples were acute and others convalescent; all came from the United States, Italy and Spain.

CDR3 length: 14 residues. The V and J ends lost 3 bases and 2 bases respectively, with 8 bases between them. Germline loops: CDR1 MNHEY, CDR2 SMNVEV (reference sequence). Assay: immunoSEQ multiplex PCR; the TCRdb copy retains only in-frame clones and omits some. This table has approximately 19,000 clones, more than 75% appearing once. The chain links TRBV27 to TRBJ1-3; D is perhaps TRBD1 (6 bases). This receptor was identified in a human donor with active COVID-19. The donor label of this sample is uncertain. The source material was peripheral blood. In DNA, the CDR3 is TGTGCCAGCAGTTTGACAGGAGCTGGAAACACCATATATTTT. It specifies CASSLTGAGNTIYF.